Below are 23 T cell receptor beta chains sequenced from a single sample in a study of T cell repertoires in cytomegalovirus infection (dated by TCRdb to the late 2010s). The sequencer listed for this sample is Illumina HiSeq 1500. Using fastp trimming at Q25 and MiXCR clonotype assembly, TCRdb reanalyzed the public sequencing data and kept in-frame beta chains. All rows with the same CDR3 protein become a single entry with the most common DNA and genes. Recorded for this sample are hundreds of thousands of distinct CDR3 sequences; around 11% of them occurred a single time. About 9.4% of the sample is taken by the ten largest. Source material: PBMCs. These receptor sequences come from a human donor in good health (CMV status not recorded). Some clones in this sample may be carry-over from other donors' samples.

This clonotype has ten or more counts. V and J are TRBV12-3 or TRBV12-4 and TRBJ2-3, with 7 bases aligning to TRBD2. The CDR3 is 14 residues long. J gave up 4 bases and V 3 bases, and 4 bases lay outside the gene matches. CDR3 loop: CASSFGGGPDTQYF. The CDR3 DNA is TGTGCCAGCAGTTTTGGGGGAGGGCCAGATACGCAGTATTTT.

This clonotype was detected only a few times. The chain couples TRBV4-2 to TRBJ2-7; 11 nucleotides match TRBD2. V lost 0 bases to trimming and J lost 3 bases; unmatched junction nucleotides: 4. From germline, CDR1 is LGHNA and CDR2 YNFKEQ. This CDR3 region has 16 residues. CDR3 region: CASSQELAGEIYEQYF. CDR3 nucleotide sequence: TGTGCCAGCAGCCAAGAACTAGCGGGAGAGATCTACGAGCAGTACTTC.

This clonotype was detected many times. The V gene is TRBV7-2, the J gene TRBJ1-1; no reliable D call. The CDR3 has 12 amino acids. Germline values: CDR1 SGHTA, CDR2 FQGNSA. V lost 6 bases and J lost 6, with 11 bases in between. The CDR3, as DNA: TGTGCCAGCAGGGCCCCGGGCCCTGAAGCTTTCTTT. This encodes CASRAPGPEAFF.

In this sample, this clonotype turned up many times. The chain has TRBV3-1 and TRBJ2-1; the D gene is possibly TRBD2 (5 bases). The CDR3 loop spans 15 amino acids. Between the trimmed V and J ends, which lost 3 bases and 5 bases, there was a span of 14 bases. Per germline, CDR1 LGHDT and CDR2 YNNKEL (reference sequence). The CDR3 sequence is CASSHRGSVHNEQFF. CDR3 sequence (DNA): TGTGCCAGCAGCCACCGAGGGAGCGTCCACAATGAGCAGTTCTTC.

This chain connects TRBV20-1 to TRBJ1-5; the match to TRBD1 covers 8 bases. V shed 4 bases, J shed 4 bases, and the junction held 9 bases outside the gene matches. CDR3 length equals 15 residues. Germline CDR1 reads DFQATT; CDR2 reads SNEGSKA (reference sequence). The CDR3 coding sequence is TGCAGTGCTACCGCGACAGGGGTAGGAAATCAGCCCCAGCATTTT. As protein: CSATATGVGNQPQHF.

Of note for this clonotype: A read error may account for a junction end that differs from germline. The chain links TRBV12-3 or TRBV12-4 to TRBJ1-5, with 8 bases lining up with TRBD1. The CDR3 contains 18 residues. CDR3 residues: CANSFWDRTDQTNQPQHF. In nucleotides, the CDR3 is TGTGCCAACAGTTTTTGGGACAGGACTGACCAGACTAATCAGCCCCAGCATTTT.

This clonotype was seen a few times. This rearrangement joins TRBV4-1 to TRBJ2-2, with D unresolved. Germline V lookup: CDR1 MGHRA, CDR2 YSYEKL. Trimming stripped 0 bases from V and 3 bases from J, with 11 bases between. The CDR3 totals 16 residues. In DNA, the CDR3 is TGCGCCAGCAGCCAAGATAGCCCCGCGTACACCGGGGAGCTGTTTTTT. Protein sequence: CASSQDSPAYTGELFF.

At least ten counts were recorded for this clonotype. The chain couples TRBV11-1 to TRBJ2-1; 7 bases line up with TRBD2. The CDR3 sequence is 14 residues long. V shed 2 bases, J shed 8 bases, and the junction held 6 bases outside the gene matches. Germline CDR1 is SGHAT and CDR2 is FQDESV (reference sequence). This chain's CDR3 is CASSLRGGSDEQFF. For the CDR3, the DNA is TGTGCCAGCAGCTTAAGAGGCGGGAGCGATGAGCAGTTCTTC.

The V and J genes are TRBV6-6 and TRBJ2-5; maybe TRBD1 (7 bases). The V end lost 5 bases, the J end lost 4 bases, and 17 bases lay between the germline ends. The CDR3 length is 15 residues. Germline-derived CDR1 and CDR2 are MNHNY and SVGAGI (reference sequence). The CDR3 DNA follows: TGTGCCAGCAGTAGGAAGCAGGGGGGAGCAGAGACCCAGTACTTC. Protein: CASSRKQGGAETQYF.

In regard to this clonotype: A read error may explain this, as a much larger clone is one base away. The chain combines TRBV5-1 with TRBJ2-5, with D perhaps assigned TRBD1 or TRBD2 (5 bases each). Germline V CDR1 and CDR2: SGHRS, YFSETQ. The CDR3 consists of 14 residues. The V end was cut by 7 bases, the J end by 3 bases, with 16 bases between. The CDR3 protein is CASGRGVGEETQYF. Here the CDR3 DNA reads TGCGCCAGCGGCAGAGGGGTTGGAGAAGAGACCCAGTACTTC.

This clonotype was seen repeatedly, ten times or more. V is TRBV7-2 and J is TRBJ2-7, with 8 bases lining up with TRBD2. V trimming: 3 bases; J trimming: 5 bases; junction bases outside the gene matches: 9. The CDR3 sequence is 15 residues long. Germline V gives CDR1 SGHTA, CDR2 FQGNSA. CDR3 sequence reads: CASSFLAGPTNEQYF. Written as DNA, the CDR3 is TGTGCCAGCAGCTTCTTAGCGGGGCCGACTAACGAGCAGTACTTC.

The rearrangement links TRBV5-4 to TRBJ1-1; 7 bases align to TRBD1. Germline V gene lookup returns CDR1 SGHNT and CDR2 YYREEE (reference sequence). The CDR3 length is 17 residues. J was trimmed by 0 bases and V by 4 bases; bases with no gene match: 12. In DNA, the CDR3 is TGTGCCAGCAGCGACGGGAGGGGGCTCGAGTTGAACACTGAAGCTTTCTTT. Protein: CASSDGRGLELNTEAFF.

Many counts were recorded for this clonotype. The chain links TRBV7-9 to TRBJ2-1; no reliable D call. The CDR3 has 14 residues. Between the trimmed V and J ends, which lost 3 bases and 0 bases, there was a span of 6 bases. The germline V gene has CDR1 SEHNR and CDR2 FQNEAQ (reference sequence). The CDR3: CASSFESSYNEQFF. In DNA, the CDR3 is TGTGCCAGCAGCTTTGAGAGCTCCTACAATGAGCAGTTCTTC.

This clonotype came up a few times. This chain connects TRBV9 to TRBJ2-7, with D tentatively TRBD2 (6 bases). The CDR3 is 14 amino acids. V was clipped by 4 bases and J by 4 bases, with 15 bases between them. Looked up from germline, CDR1 is SGDLS and CDR2 is YYNGEE. The CDR3 region is CASSPRAGEYEQYF. CDR3 bases: TGTGCCAGCAGCCCAAGAGCGGGCGAGTACGAGCAGTACTTC. Using reference TRBV9 and TRBJ2-7 for the parts outside the CDR3, the full variable domain is DSGVTQTPKHLITATGQRVTLRCSPRSGDLSVYWYQQSLDQGLQFLIQYYNGEERAKGNILERFSAQQFPDLHSELNLSSLELGDSALYFCASSPRAGEYEQYFGPGTRLTVT.

This clonotype was seen only a few times. This may be a read error, as it is one base from a much larger clone. The CDR3 sequence is CASSLASVGSNQPQHF. The CDR3 DNA reads as TGTGCCAGCAGCTTAGCGTCGGTGGGTTCCAATCAGCCCCAGCATTTT. The chain links TRBV7-9 to TRBJ1-5, with no clear D. Per germline, CDR1 SEHNR and CDR2 FQNEAQ (reference sequence). V shed 0 bases and J shed 3 bases, with 12 bases lying between them. The CDR3 extends over 16 amino acids.

This clonotype was found many times. The V call is TRBV28, the J call TRBJ2-7; D uncertain. V lost 1 base and J 3 bases, leaving 10 bases between the germline ends. The CDR3 runs 14 residues. The V gene's germline CDR1 is MDHEN and CDR2 SYDVKM. CDR3 region: CASSLFNRNYEQYF. The CDR3 bases are TGTGCCAGCAGTTTATTCAACAGAAACTACGAGCAGTACTTC. Variable domain in full (rest from reference TRBV28 and TRBJ2-7): DVKVTQSSRYLVKRTGEKVFLECVQDMDHENMFWYRQDPGLGLRLIYFSYDVKMKEKGDIPEGYSVSREKKERFSLILESASTNQTSMYLCASSLFNRNYEQYFGPGTRLTVT.

A single count supports this clonotype. Being one base from a much bigger clone, this may be a read error. V gene TRBV19 combines with J gene TRBJ2-1; TRBD1 matches 7 bases. Germline V gene lookup returns CDR1 LNHDA and CDR2 SQIVND (reference sequence). This CDR3 contains 13 residues. Here the CDR3 DNA reads TGTGCCAGTAGTGCCGACAGGGTCGGTGAGCTGTTCTTC. It is translated as CASSADRVGELFF.

The table lists this clonotype with a few counts. DNA for the CDR3: TGTGCCAGCAGTTACACCGGGACAGGCCTAACTAATGAAAAACTGTTTTTT. This sequence encodes CASSYTGTGLTNEKLFF. This rearrangement joins TRBV2 to TRBJ1-4; TRBD1 agrees at 8 bases. V shed 5 bases, J shed 1 base, and the junction held 9 bases outside the gene matches. CDR3 length equals 17 residues. In germline, CDR1 is SNHLY, CDR2 FYNNEI.

V and J are TRBV29-1 and TRBJ2-7, with D unclear. Trimming took off 1 base at V and 1 base at J, with 2 bases between the two ends. Per germline, CDR1 SQVTM and CDR2 ANQGSEA. The CDR3 has 11 amino acids. The CDR3 DNA is TGCAGCGTTGAAGTATCCTACGAGCAGTACTTC. It translates to CSVEVSYEQYF.

This clonotype was counted ten times or more. The rearrangement joins TRBV29-1 to TRBJ1-4; D unresolved. The CDR3 sequence is 11 residues long. In germline, CDR1 is SQVTM, CDR2 ANQGSEA. The V and J ends lost 6 bases and 4 bases respectively, with 6 bases between them. The CDR3 DNA sequence: TGCAGCGTCCGGGGTAATGAAAAACTGTTTTTT. Translating gives CSVRGNEKLFF.

The CDR3 coding sequence is TGCGCCAGCCAGGGGGAGAGCACAGATACGCAGTATTTT. Translating gives CASQGESTDTQYF. This sequence joins TRBV5-1 and TRBJ2-3, with 7 bases fitting TRBD1. This CDR3 spans 13 amino acids. CDR1 is SGHRS and CDR2 is YFSETQ in the germline V gene. V lost 7 bases and J lost 0; bases outside the gene matches: 2.

The chain carries TRBV28 and TRBJ2-1; 12 nucleotides line up with TRBD1. Germline CDR1 is MDHEN and CDR2 is SYDVKM. CDR3 length: 15 amino acids. V was pared by 8 bases and J by 7 bases, with 9 bases of the junction left unmatched. Written as DNA, the CDR3 is TGTGCCAGCCGCCTCGGGACAGGGGGCGGGAATGAGCAGTTCTTC. This encodes CASRLGTGGGNEQFF.

This clonotype was recorded at least ten times. V gene TRBV29-1 combines with J gene TRBJ2-7; 10 bases agree with TRBD1. This CDR3 comprises 13 residues. The V segment lost 2 bases and the J segment 4 bases; nucleotides outside the gene matches: 2. From germline, CDR1 is SQVTM and CDR2 ANQGSEA. CDR3 DNA: TGCAGCGTTGAAAAGGACAGGGGGTACGAGCAGTACTTC. Translation gives CSVEKDRGYEQYF.